The text below deals with one T cell receptor (beta chain). Its antigen is undetermined. Unmatched junction bases numbered 15, after V lost 0 bases and J lost 9 bases. Germline V gene data show CDR1 as GTSNPN and CDR2 as SVGIG (reference sequence). The CDR3 is 16 residues long. 13 Jbeta primers and 60 Vbeta primers were used for the PCR. Sequenced by immunoSEQ multiplex PCR; TCRdb stores in-frame clones only, minus some. The data contain 100,000 or so clones, 75% to 80% of them singletons. This entry is derived from a study of cytomegalovirus exposure and HLA in healthy donors. Study-wide results and limits: Later on, a genetic analysis was performed. It linked a missense variant in DCLRE1C with V- and J-gene trimming of TCR beta. It was taken for granted in presence/absence analyses that sequencing depth across donors was roughly uniform. Cytomegalovirus association was listed for around 170 TCR beta chains. Some 17,000 TCR beta sequences were associated with HLA alleles at 0.05 false discovery rate in a later analysis.

Sequenced: PBMCs. The genes are TRBV30 and TRBJ2-5; 8 bases are shared with TRBD2. This receptor was identified in a male donor in good health and CMV-seropositive. CDR3 DNA sequence: TGTGCCTGGAGTGTACGGGAGCGGGGGCGCCGGCGGGCCCAGTACTTC. Amino acids: CAWSVRERGRRRAQYF. The whole variable domain, filled in from reference TRBV30 and TRBJ2-5, reads SQTIHQWPATLVQPVGSPLSLECTVEGTSNPNLYWYRQAAGRGLQLLFYSVGIGQISSEVPQNLSASRPQDRQFILSSKKLLLSDSGFYLCAWSVRERGRRRAQYFGPGTRLLVL.